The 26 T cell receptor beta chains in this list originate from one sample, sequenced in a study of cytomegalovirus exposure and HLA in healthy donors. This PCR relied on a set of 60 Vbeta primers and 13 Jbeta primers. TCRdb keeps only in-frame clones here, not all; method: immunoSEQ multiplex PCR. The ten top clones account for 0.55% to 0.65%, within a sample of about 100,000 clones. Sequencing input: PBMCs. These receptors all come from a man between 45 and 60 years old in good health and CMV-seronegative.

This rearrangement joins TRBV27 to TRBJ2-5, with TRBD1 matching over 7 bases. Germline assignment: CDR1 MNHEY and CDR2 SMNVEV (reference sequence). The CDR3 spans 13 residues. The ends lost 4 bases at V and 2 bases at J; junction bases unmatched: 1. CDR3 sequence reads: CASSSQGQETQYF. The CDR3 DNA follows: TGTGCCAGCAGTTCACAGGGGCAAGAGACCCAGTACTTC.

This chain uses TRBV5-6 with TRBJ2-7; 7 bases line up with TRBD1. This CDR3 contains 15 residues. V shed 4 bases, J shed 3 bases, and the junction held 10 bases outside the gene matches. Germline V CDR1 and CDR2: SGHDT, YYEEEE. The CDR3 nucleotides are TGTGCCAGCAGCCACAGACAGGGTAGGAACTACGAGCAGTACTTC. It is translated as CASSHRQGRNYEQYF.

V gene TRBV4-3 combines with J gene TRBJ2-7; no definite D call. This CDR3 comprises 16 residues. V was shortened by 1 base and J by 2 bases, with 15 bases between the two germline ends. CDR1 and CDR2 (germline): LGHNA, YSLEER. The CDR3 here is CASSQGRTTPTYEQYF. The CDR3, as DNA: TGCGCCAGCAGCCAAGGAAGAACGACACCTACCTACGAGCAGTACTTC.

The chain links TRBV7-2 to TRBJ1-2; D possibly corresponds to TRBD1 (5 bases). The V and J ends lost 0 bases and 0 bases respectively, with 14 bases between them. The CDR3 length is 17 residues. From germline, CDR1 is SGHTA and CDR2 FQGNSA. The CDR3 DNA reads TGTGCCAGCAGCTTAGCGACAGCCTACACCACTAACTATGGCTACACCTTC. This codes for CASSLATAYTTNYGYTF.

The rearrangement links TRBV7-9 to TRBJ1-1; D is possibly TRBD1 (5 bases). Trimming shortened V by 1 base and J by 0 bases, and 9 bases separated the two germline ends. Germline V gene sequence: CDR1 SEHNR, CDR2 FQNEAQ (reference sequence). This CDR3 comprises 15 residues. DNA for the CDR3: TGTGCCAGCAGCTTAGACAGGCCCATGAACACTGAAGCTTTCTTT. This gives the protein CASSLDRPMNTEAFF.

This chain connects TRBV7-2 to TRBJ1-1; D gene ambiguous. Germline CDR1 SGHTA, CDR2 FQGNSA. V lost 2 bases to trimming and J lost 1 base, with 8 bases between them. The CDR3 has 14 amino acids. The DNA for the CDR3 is TGTGCCAGCAGCTTACGGGTGAGGAACACTGAAGCTTTCTTT. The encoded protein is CASSLRVRNTEAFF.

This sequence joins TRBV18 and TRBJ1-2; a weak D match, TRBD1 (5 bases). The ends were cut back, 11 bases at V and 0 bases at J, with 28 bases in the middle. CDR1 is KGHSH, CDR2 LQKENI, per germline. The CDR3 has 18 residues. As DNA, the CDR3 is TGTGCCCACTCCTCACAAATTACCGGGACTCCAGCTAACTATGGCTACACCTTC. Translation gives CAHSSQITGTPANYGYTF.

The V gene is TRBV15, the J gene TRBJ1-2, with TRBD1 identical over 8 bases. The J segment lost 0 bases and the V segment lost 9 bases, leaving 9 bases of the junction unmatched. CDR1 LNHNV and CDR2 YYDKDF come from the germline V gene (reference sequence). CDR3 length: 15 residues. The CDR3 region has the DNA TGTGCCACTAAATCCGGGACAGGCTCTAACTATGGCTACACCTTC. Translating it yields CATKSGTGSNYGYTF.

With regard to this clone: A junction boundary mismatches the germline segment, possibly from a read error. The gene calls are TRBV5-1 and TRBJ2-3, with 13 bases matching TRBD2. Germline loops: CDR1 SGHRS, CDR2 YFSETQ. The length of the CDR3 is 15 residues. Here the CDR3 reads CASGFGTSGEDTQYF. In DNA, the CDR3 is TGCGCCAGCGGCTTCGGGACTAGCGGGGAAGATACGCAGTATTTT.

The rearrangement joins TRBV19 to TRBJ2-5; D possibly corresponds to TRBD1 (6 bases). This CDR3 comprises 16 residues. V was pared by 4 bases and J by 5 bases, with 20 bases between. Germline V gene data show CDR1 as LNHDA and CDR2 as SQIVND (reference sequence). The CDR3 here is CASSTGNTNRAETQYF. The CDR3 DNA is TGTGCCAGTAGTACCGGAAACACTAACAGGGCCGAGACCCAGTACTTC.

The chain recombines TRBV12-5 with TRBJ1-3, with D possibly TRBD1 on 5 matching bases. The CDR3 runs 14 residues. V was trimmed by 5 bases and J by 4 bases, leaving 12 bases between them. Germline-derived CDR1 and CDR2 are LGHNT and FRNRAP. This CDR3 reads CASGLGHAGNTIYF. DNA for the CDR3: TGTGCTAGTGGTCTCGGACACGCGGGAAACACCATATATTTT. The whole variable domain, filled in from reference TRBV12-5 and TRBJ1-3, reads DARVTQTPRHKVTEMGQEVTMRCQPILGHNTVFWYRQTMMQGLELLAYFRNRAPLDDSGMPKDRFSAEMPDATLATLKIQPSEPRDSAVYFCASGLGHAGNTIYFGEGSWLTVV.

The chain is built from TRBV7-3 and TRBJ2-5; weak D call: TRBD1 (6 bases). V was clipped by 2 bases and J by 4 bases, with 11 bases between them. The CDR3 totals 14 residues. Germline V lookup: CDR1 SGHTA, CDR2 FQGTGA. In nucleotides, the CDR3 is TGTGCCAGCAGCTTAGGGGGCAGGCCAGAGACCCAGTACTTC. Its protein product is CASSLGGRPETQYF.

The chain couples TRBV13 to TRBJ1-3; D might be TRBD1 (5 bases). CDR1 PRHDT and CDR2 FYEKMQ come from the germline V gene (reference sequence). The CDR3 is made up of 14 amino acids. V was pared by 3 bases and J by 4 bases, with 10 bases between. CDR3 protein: CASSFGQGGNTIYF. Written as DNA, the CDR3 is TGTGCCAGCAGCTTTGGTCAGGGCGGAAACACCATATATTTT.

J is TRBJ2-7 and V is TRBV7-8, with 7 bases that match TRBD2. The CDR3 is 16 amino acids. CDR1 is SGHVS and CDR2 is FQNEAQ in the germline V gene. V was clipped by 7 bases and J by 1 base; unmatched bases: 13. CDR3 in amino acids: CASTLAGGSGSYEQYF. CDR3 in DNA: TGTGCCAGCACCCTGGCTGGCGGGAGTGGGTCCTACGAGCAGTACTTC. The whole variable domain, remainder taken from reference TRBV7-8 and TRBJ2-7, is GAGVSQSPRYKVAKRGQDVALRCDPISGHVSLFWYQQALGQGPEFLTYFQNEAQLDKSGLPSDRFFAERPEGSVSTLKIQRTQQEDSAVYLCASTLAGGSGSYEQYFGPGTRLTVT.

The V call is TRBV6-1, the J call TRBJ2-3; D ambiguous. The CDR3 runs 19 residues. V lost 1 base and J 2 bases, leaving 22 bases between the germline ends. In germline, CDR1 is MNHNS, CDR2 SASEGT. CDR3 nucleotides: TGTGCCAGCAGTGAAGTATTCTATTTTGAACAGCTCCCCACAGATACGCAGTATTTT. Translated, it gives CASSEVFYFEQLPTDTQYF.

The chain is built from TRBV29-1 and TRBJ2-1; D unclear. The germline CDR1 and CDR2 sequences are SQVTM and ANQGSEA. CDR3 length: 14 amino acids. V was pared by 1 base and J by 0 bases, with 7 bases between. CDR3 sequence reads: CSVEGGSSYNEQFF. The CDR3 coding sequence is TGCAGCGTTGAAGGAGGCAGCTCCTACAATGAGCAGTTCTTC.

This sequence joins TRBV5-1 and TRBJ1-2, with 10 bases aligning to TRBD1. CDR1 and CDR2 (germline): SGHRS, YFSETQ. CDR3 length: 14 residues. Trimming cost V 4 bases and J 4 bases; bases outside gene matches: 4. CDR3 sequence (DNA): TGCGCCAGCAGCAGGACAGGGGGGCCCTATGGCTACACCTTC. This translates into CASSRTGGPYGYTF.

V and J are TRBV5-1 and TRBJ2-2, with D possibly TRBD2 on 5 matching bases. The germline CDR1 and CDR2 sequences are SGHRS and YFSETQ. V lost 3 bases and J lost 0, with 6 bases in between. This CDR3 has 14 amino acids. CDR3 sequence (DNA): TGCGCCAGCAGCTACGGGGCGAACACCGGGGAGCTGTTTTTT. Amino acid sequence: CASSYGANTGELFF.

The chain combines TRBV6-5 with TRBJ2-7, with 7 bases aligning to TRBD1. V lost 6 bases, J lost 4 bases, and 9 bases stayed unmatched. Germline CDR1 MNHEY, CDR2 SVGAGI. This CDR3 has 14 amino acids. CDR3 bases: TGTGCCAGCAGAAACGACAGGGACAAGTACGAGCAGTACTTC. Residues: CASRNDRDKYEQYF.

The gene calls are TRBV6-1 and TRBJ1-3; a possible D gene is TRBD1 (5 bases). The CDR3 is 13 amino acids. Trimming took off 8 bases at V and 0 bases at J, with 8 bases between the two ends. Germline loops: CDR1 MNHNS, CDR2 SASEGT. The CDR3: CASPGYSGNTIYF. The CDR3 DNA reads TGTGCCAGCCCAGGGTACTCTGGAAACACCATATATTTT.

The CDR3 sequence is CASTLDTSGRSDEQFF. DNA of the CDR3: TGTGCCAGCACTTTAGATACTAGCGGGAGGTCGGATGAGCAGTTCTTC. The V and J genes are TRBV4-2 and TRBJ2-1; 12 bases match TRBD2. V was clipped by 7 bases and J by 8 bases; unmatched bases: 12. The germline CDR1 and CDR2 sequences are LGHNA and YNFKEQ. This CDR3 contains 16 residues.

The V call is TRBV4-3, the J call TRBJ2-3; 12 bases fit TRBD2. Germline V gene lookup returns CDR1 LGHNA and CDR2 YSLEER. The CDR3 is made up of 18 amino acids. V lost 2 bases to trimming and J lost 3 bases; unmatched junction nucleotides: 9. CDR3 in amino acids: CASSQSTALAGGTDTQYF. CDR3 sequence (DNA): TGCGCCAGCAGCCAATCCACCGCCCTAGCGGGGGGGACAGATACGCAGTATTTT.

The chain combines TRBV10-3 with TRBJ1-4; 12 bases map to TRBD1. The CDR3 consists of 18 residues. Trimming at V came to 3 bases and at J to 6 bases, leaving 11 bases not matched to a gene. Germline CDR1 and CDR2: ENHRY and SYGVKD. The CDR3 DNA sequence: TGTGCCATCAGTGATGGGACAGGGGGCAAAGAGTTCCATGAAAAACTGTTTTTT. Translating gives CAISDGTGGKEFHEKLFF.

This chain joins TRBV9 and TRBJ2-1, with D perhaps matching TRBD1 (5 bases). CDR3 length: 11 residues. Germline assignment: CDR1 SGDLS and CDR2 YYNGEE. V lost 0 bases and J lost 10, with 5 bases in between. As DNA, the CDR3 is TGTGCCAGCAGCGTAGAGGGGGAGCAGTTCTTC. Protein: CASSVEGEQFF.

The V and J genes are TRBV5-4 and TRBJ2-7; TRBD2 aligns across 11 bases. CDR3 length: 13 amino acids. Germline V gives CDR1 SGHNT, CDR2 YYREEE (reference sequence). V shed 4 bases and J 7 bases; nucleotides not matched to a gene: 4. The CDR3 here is CASSTSGSFEQYF. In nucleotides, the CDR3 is TGTGCCAGCAGCACTAGCGGGAGTTTTGAGCAGTACTTC.

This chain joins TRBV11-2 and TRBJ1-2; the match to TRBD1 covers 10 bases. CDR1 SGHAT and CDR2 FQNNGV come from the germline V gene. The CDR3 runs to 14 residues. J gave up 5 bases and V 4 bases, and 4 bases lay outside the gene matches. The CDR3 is CASSSGTGVYGYTF. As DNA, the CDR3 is TGTGCCAGCAGCTCCGGGACAGGGGTTTATGGCTACACCTTC.